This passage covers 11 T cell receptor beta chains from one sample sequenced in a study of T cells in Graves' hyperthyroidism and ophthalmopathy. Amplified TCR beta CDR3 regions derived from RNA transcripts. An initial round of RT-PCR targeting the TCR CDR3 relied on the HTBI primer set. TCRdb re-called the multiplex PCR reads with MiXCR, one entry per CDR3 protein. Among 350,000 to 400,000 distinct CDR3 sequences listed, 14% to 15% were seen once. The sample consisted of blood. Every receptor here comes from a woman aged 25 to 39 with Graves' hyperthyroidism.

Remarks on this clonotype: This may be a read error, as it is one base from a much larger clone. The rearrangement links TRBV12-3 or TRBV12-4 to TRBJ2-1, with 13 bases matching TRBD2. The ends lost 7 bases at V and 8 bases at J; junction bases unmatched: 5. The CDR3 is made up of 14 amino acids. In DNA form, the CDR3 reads TGTGCCAGCAACCAACTAGCGGGAGGGTATGAGCAGTTCTTC. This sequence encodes CASNQLAGGYEQFF.

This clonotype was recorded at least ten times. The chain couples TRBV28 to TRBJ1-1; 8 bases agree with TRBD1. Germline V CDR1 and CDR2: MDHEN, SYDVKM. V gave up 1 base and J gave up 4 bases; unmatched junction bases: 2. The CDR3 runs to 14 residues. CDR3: CASSLSGGGTEAFF. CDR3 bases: TGTGCCAGCAGTTTATCAGGGGGCGGCACTGAAGCTTTCTTT.

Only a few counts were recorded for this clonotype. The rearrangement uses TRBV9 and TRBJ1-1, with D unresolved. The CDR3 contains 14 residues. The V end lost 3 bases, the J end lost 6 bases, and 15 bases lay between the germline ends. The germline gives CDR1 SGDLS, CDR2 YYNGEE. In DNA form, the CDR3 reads TGTGCCAGCAGCGGCCTCGGGTATGCTTCTGAAGCTTTCTTT. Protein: CASSGLGYASEAFF.

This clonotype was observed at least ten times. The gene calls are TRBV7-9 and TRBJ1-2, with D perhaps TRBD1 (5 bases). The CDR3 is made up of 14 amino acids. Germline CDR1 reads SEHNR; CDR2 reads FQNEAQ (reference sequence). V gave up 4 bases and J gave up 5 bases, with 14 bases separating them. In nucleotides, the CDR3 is TGTGCCAGCAGCTCGCCGACCCCAGGGTATGGCTACACCTTC. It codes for CASSSPTPGYGYTF.

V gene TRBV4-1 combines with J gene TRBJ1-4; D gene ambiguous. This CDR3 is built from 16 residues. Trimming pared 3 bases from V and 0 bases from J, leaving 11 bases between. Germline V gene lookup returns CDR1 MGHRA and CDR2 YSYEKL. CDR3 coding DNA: TGCGCCAGCAGCCAGGTAGACGCAGCAACTAATGAAAAACTGTTTTTT. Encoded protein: CASSQVDAATNEKLFF.

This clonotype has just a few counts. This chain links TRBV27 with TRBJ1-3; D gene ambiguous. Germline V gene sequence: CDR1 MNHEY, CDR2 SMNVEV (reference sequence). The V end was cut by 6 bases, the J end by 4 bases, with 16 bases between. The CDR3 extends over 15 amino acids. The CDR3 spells CASSPIGSSGNTIYF. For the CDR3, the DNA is TGTGCCAGCAGCCCAATTGGGAGTTCAGGAAACACCATATATTTT.

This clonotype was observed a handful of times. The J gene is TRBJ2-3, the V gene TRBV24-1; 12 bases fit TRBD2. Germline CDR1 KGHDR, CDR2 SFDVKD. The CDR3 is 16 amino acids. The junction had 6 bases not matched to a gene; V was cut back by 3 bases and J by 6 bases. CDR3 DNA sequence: TGTGCCACCAGTGATCCCGGACTAGCGGGATACGATACGCAGTATTTT. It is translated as CATSDPGLAGYDTQYF.

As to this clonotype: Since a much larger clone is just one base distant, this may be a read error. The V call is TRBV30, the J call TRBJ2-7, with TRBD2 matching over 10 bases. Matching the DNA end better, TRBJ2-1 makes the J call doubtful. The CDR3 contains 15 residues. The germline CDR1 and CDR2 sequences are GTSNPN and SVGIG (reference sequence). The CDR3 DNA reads TGTGCCTGGAAGTCGAGCGGGGGGGGGACCTACGAGCAGTTCTTC. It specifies CAWKSSGGGTYEQFF.

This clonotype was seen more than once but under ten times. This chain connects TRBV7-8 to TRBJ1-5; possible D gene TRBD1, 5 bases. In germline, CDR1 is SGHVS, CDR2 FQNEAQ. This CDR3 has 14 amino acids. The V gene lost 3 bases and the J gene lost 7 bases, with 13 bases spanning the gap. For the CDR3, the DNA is TGTGCCAGCAGCTTGGAGACAGAAACACAGCCCCAGCATTTT. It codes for CASSLETETQPQHF.

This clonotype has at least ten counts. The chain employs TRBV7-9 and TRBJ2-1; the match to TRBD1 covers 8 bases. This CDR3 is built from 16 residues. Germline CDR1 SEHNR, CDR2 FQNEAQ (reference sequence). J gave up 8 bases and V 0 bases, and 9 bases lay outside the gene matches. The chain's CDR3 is CASSLAQGQGTDEQFF. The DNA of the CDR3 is TGTGCCAGCAGCTTAGCCCAAGGACAGGGTACGGATGAGCAGTTCTTC.

In DNA, the CDR3 is TGTGCCAGTAGTATAGTCACCGCTAACTATGGCTACACCTTC. Protein: CASSIVTANYGYTF. V and J are TRBV19 and TRBJ1-2, with no clear D. The germline gives CDR1 LNHDA, CDR2 SQIVND (reference sequence). V lost 1 base and J lost 0, with 6 bases in between. The CDR3 consists of 14 residues.